This T cell receptor beta chain stems from a study of T cell changes during pregnancy in multiple sclerosis. TCRdb's table, derived via immunoSEQ multiplex PCR, lists solely in-frame clones and lacks some. The sample shows approximately 63,000 clones, approximately 92% of them seen only once. The CDR3 runs 16 residues. The germline V gene encodes CDR1 LNHDA and CDR2 SQIVND (reference sequence). The V and J ends lost 7 bases and 8 bases, in that order; junction bases with no gene match: 15. The sequencing used peripheral blood, collected in the third trimester of pregnancy. This TCR was recovered from a female donor in good health, enrolled as a control in a pregnancy study. V and J are TRBV19 and TRBJ2-1, with 9 bases that match TRBD2. This CDR3 is CASKIEHAGGRYEQFF. CDR3 DNA sequence: TGTGCCAGTAAAATAGAACACGCGGGAGGGCGGTATGAGCAGTTCTTC.